The present entry profiles one TCR beta chain with its context. Preparing the TCRbeta library involved the use of unique molecular identifiers. From the PCR reads, TCRdb called clonotypes with MiXCR, one entry per CDR3 protein. The table includes 300,000 to 350,000 distinct CDR3 sequences, roughly 17% detected once. The CDR3 spans 14 residues. The V gene's germline CDR1 is SGDLS and CDR2 YYNGEE. The ends were cut back, 4 bases at V and 4 bases at J, with 14 bases in the middle. These data belong to a study of T-cell reconstitution after alpha-beta-depleted transplantation in children. The sequenced sample was PBMCs, mostly from graft donor cells, obtained 360 days after TCRalphabeta/CD19-depleted stem cell transplant. The TCR sequence derives from a male patient aged 2 to 10 who had a stem cell transplant for acute lymphoblastic leukemia, so the T cells may come from the graft donor. V and J are TRBV9 and TRBJ1-2; D gene ambiguous. The CDR3 DNA reads TGTGCCAGCAGCCCAGACGAGTCCTTCTATGGCTACACCTTC. Translating gives CASSPDESFYGYTF.